Below are 2 T cell receptor beta chains sequenced from a single sample in a study of T-cell reconstitution after alpha-beta-depleted transplantation in children. Researchers prepared the TCRbeta library using unique molecular identifiers, the study reports. Using its own MiXCR run on the PCR reads, TCRdb lists one record per CDR3 protein. The table shows over 550,000 distinct CDR3 sequences, with approximately 10% occurring only once. The starting material was PBMCs from the stem cell graft donor, obtained from the stem cell graft. These receptors originate from a human donor who donated a stem cell graft to a child with acute myeloid leukemia.

Only a few counts were recorded for this clonotype. CDR3: CSARGSPYEQYF. For the CDR3, the DNA is TGCAGCGCCAGGGGCTCCCCCTACGAGCAGTACTTC. The rearrangement uses TRBV29-1 and TRBJ2-7, with D possibly TRBD1 on 6 matching bases. With 7 bases removed from V and 2 bases from J, the gap between germline ends came to 12 bases. The CDR3 spans 12 residues. Germline lookup yields CDR1 SQVTM and CDR2 ANQGSEA.

This clonotype was counted many times. The J gene is TRBJ2-1, the V gene TRBV11-3; TRBD2 matches at 12 bases. The ends lost 2 bases at V and 7 bases at J; junction bases unmatched: 6. The CDR3 is 16 residues long. CDR1 and CDR2 from the germline V gene are SGHNT and YENEEA. The CDR3 DNA reads as TGTGCCAGCAGCTTACGTGCCGGGACTAGCGGGAATGAGCAGTTCTTC. As protein: CASSLRAGTSGNEQFF.